What follows describes a single T cell receptor beta chain. The antigen is unknown. Second doses at about 4 or about 12 weeks were pooled. The CDR3 runs to 16 residues. V lost 6 bases, J lost 0 bases, and 8 bases stayed unmatched. Germline V gives CDR1 MDHEN, CDR2 SYDVKM. The sample is drawn from a study of T cell responses to AZD1222 COVID-19 vaccine. The data were produced by immunoSEQ multiplex PCR, yet TCRdb's version contains in-frame clones alone and is incomplete. This sample has 53,000 or so clones, with 70% to 90% found just once. Study-wide points: Donors were largely white British and mainly female; clonal diversity was possibly underestimated. The CD4 TCRs associated with vaccination extended across spike and predominated at 160-218 and 743-854. After the peak T cell response, and only then, were repertoires sampled.

The TCR originated in an adult who received the AZD1222 COVID-19 vaccine. Sequencing was performed on peripheral blood, taken 28 days after the second AZD1222 dose. V is TRBV28 and J is TRBJ1-3, with 7 nucleotides matching TRBD1. CDR3 nucleotides: TGTGCCAGCAGCGCCTGGGGACAGTTCTCTGGAAACACCATATATTTT. Encoded protein: CASSAWGQFSGNTIYF.